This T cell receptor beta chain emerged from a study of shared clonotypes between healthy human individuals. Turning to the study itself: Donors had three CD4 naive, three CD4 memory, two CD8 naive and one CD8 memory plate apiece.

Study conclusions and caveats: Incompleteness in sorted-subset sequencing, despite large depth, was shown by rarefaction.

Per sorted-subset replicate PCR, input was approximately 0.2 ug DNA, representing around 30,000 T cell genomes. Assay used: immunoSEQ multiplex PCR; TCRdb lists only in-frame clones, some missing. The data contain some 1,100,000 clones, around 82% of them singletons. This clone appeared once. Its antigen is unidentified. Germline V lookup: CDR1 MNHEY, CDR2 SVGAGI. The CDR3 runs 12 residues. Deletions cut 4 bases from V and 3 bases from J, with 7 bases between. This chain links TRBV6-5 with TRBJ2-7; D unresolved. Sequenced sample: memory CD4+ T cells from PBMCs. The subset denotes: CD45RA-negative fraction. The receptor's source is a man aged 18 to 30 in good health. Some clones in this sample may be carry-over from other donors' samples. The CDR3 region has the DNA TGTGCCAGCAGTTGGTCGGGCTACGAGCAGTACTTC. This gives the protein CASSWSGYEQYF.